The sequence of this TCR beta chain was determined in a study of cytomegalovirus exposure and HLA in healthy donors. About this clone itself: Its target is not known.

This CDR3 contains 14 residues. CDR1 is SNHLY and CDR2 is FYNNEI in the germline V gene. J gave up 1 base and V 3 bases, and 3 bases lay outside the gene matches. It was with 60 Vbeta and 13 Jbeta primers that the PCR ran. Generated by immunoSEQ multiplex PCR, the TCRdb table keeps only in-frame clones and is missing some. The repertoire includes more than 150,000 clones, 75% to 85% of them detected once, and approximately 2% sits in the top ten. Findings and limits, study-wide: In the analysis, some V segments, TRBV6-2 and TRBV6-3 included, were excluded as indistinguishable.

This receptor was identified in a woman in her late teens or twenties in good health and CMV-seropositive. Specimen: PBMCs. The chain uses TRBV2 and TRBJ2-7; TRBD1 matches at 7 bases. DNA of the CDR3: TGTGCCAGCAGTGAGCAGGGGGAATCCTACGAGCAGTACTTC. Protein product: CASSEQGESYEQYF. The entire variable domain, with the rest obtained from reference TRBV2 and TRBJ2-7, is as follows: EPEVTQTPSHQVTQMGQEVILRCVPISNHLYFYWYRQILGQKVEFLVSFYNNEISEKSEIFDDQFSVERPDGSNFTLKIRSTKLEDSAMYFCASSEQGESYEQYFGPGTRLTVT.